The present T cell receptor beta chain was sequenced within a study of T cell responses to AZD1222 COVID-19 vaccine (dated by TCRdb to the early 2020s). At the level of the whole study: TCR sequencing covered 230 to 250 trial participants: around 210 given two doses of AZD1222 and around 25 given two doses of MenACWY control vaccine. Trial participants were enrolled by age into 18-55, 56-69 and 70-plus year subgroups, with about 150, 28 and 57 TCR-sequenced participants respectively. Overall results and qualifications from the work: Because no day 14 peak-response samples were available, repertoires were characterized only after the peak T cell response. After two AZD1222 doses, spike-specific TCR breadth and depth were significantly higher than at day 0 and than in MenACWY recipients. Participants were mostly white British, with more females than males. The authors suggested clonal diversity may have been underestimated. Conclusions about previously exposed vaccinees are limited because only six or seven AZD1222 recipients were SARS-CoV-2 seropositive at baseline. The whole spike protein was spanned by vaccine-associated CD4 TCRs, and dominant responses were seen in regions 160-218 and 743-854. Reportedly, almost half of the unique spike-specific TCRs recognized epitopes lying outside the regions that are mutated in the B.1.351 and B.1.1.7 variants. The 56-69-year group was small, and its depth increase did not reach significance, likely because of low power.

The CDR3 regions of human TCRbeta chains were analyzed by immunosequencing. Processing in the source paper ran as follows. Repertoire TCRs were matched against a reference library of SARS-CoV-2-specific TCRs generated with the MIRA antigen-specificity platform. Breadth meant the fraction of unique TCRs that were SARS-CoV-2-associated, whereas depth meant the fraction of total T cells that were SARS-CoV-2-associated. Each spike-specific TCR was assigned to its reactive spike region and to a CD4 or CD8 class using the MIRA data. Log10-transformed breadth and depth values were compared by one-way ANOVA with Sidak's multiple comparisons tests. TCRdb limited this immuneACCESS table to in-frame rearrangements with V and J called. A share of clones is missing; checked studies link under half to unresolved V genes, and the rest is unexplained. The V and J calls and clone size were taken over from that table, and D and trimming were inferred from the DNA. For this sample the table gives tens of thousands of clones, of which approximately 89% were detected only once. The ten biggest clones cover around 25% of the sample.

The time point label, read with the paper, signifies: about 28 days (+/-7) after the second vaccine dose. AZD1222 recipients with second doses at about 4 weeks or about 12 weeks were pooled, because spike-specific TCR depth and breadth did not differ between schedules. The vaccinee samples were drawn from two UK trials, COV001 and COV002, one of which was a single-blind randomized controlled phase 2/3 trial testing AZD1222 (ChAdOx1 nCoV-19) in healthy adults. Trial participant PBMC samples were collected at day 0 and day 28 after the second dose for TCRbeta chain sequencing. CDR1 SGHRS and CDR2 YFSETQ are derived from the germline V gene. The CDR3 sequence holds 14 residues, the cysteine and phenylalanine included. Only the CDR3 DNA is retained, 42 bases long and in frame from the first base. V was cut back by 1 base and J by 0 bases, leaving a gap of 7 bases between them. Turning to this clone: Its antigen is unknown. No quality values exist for individual bases; no much larger clone is one base distant.

This chain is built from TRBV5-1 and TRBJ1-2; no D segment can be confidently identified. The sequencing here drew on peripheral blood, taken 28 days after the second AZD1222 dose. This clonotype was obtained from an adult who received the AZD1222 COVID-19 vaccine. The bases are TGCGCCAGCAGCTTGTCGCAAACTAACTATGGCTACACCTTC. Its amino acids are CASSLSQTNYGYTF.